The 14 T cell receptor beta chains below all came from one sample that was sequenced in a study of shared clonotypes between healthy human individuals. The data were produced by immunoSEQ multiplex PCR, yet TCRdb's version contains in-frame clones alone and is incomplete. The sample lists 850,000 to 1,200,000 clones; under 80% were seen once. Material: memory CD4+ T cells sorted from blood. Subset denoted: CD45RA-negative fraction. The receptors here all came from a young man in good health.

This clone was detected only once. The chain uses TRBV6-1 and TRBJ2-5; 7 bases are shared with TRBD2. The CDR3 contains 14 residues. Germline V lookup: CDR1 MNHNS, CDR2 SASEGT. J was trimmed by 4 bases and V by 7 bases; bases with no gene match: 9. Written as DNA, the CDR3 is TGTGCCAGCACCTCCCTCAGGGAGGGAGAGACCCAGTACTTC. It encodes CASTSLREGETQYF.

CDR3 loop: CASSSTTGGTEAFF. CDR3 nucleotide sequence: TGTGCCAGCTCATCAACAACAGGGGGCACTGAAGCTTTCTTT. The chain has TRBV18 and TRBJ1-1; 8 nucleotides line up with TRBD1. The V segment lost 5 bases and the J segment 4 bases; nucleotides outside the gene matches: 6. The CDR3 is made up of 14 amino acids. Germline V gene lookup returns CDR1 KGHSH and CDR2 LQKENI.

The chain recombines TRBV6-5 with TRBJ2-3; D is unresolved. V lost 6 bases to trimming and J lost 0 bases, with 7 bases between them. The CDR3 is 13 residues long. CDR1 MNHEY and CDR2 SVGAGI come from the germline V gene. DNA of the CDR3: TGTGCCAGCAGAACGGCGAGCACAGATACGCAGTATTTT. It is translated as CASRTASTDTQYF.

The chain is built from TRBV7-3 and TRBJ2-3; D is possibly TRBD1 (6 bases). The CDR3 is 14 residues long. The V gene lost 4 bases and the J gene lost 4 bases, with 12 bases spanning the gap. Germline values: CDR1 SGHTA, CDR2 FQGTGA. The CDR3 region has the DNA TGTGCCAGCAGCTCGGACAGTGGCCCAGATACGCAGTATTTT. Translated: CASSSDSGPDTQYF.

With regard to this clone: This sample also contains other DNA sequences that code for the same CDR3. The J gene is TRBJ1-6, the V gene TRBV7-9; D gene ambiguous. The ends were cut back, 0 bases at V and 5 bases at J, with 8 bases in the middle. This CDR3 comprises 15 residues. The V gene's germline CDR1 is SEHNR and CDR2 FQNEAQ (reference sequence). The CDR3 DNA reads TGTGCCAGCAGCTTAGCAGGAGTGGATAATTCACCCCTCCACTTT. Translation gives CASSLAGVDNSPLHF.

The CDR3, as DNA: TGCGCCAGCAAAGGACTAGCGGGAGGGCCTAGGGGAGAGACCCAGTACTTC. Its translation: CASKGLAGGPRGETQYF. The J gene is TRBJ2-5, the V gene TRBV5-1, with TRBD2 matching 15 bases. Trimming cost V 6 bases and J 4 bases; bases outside gene matches: 10. From germline, CDR1 is SGHRS and CDR2 YFSETQ. This CDR3 region has 17 residues.

This chain links TRBV7-9 with TRBJ2-7, with D perhaps matching TRBD2 (6 bases). The CDR3 has 12 amino acids. Per germline, CDR1 SEHNR and CDR2 FQNEAQ (reference sequence). V lost 8 bases and J lost 0, with 8 bases in between. The CDR3 sequence: CASGGASYEQYF. CDR3 bases: TGTGCCAGCGGAGGGGCCTCCTACGAGCAGTACTTC.

The chain is built from TRBV2 and TRBJ2-1, with TRBD2 matching over 9 bases. Trimming cost V 7 bases and J 6 bases; bases outside gene matches: 10. Per the germline V gene, CDR1 is SNHLY and CDR2 is FYNNEI. CDR3 length: 15 amino acids. DNA of the CDR3: TGTGCCAGCACCGTCGGGGCGGGAGGGGGCAATGAGCAGTTCTTC. Translated: CASTVGAGGGNEQFF.

The chain combines TRBV10-3 with TRBJ2-7, with 8 nucleotides matching TRBD2. V lost 2 bases and J lost 2; bases outside the gene matches: 5. The CDR3 covers 15 residues. Germline loops: CDR1 ENHRY, CDR2 SYGVKD. The CDR3 region has the DNA TGTGCCATCAGTGAGAGCGGGGGCTCTACCTACGAGCAGTACTTC. This gives the protein CAISESGGSTYEQYF.

The chain combines TRBV12-5 with TRBJ2-3, with unresolved D. Deletions cut 5 bases from V and 3 bases from J, with 15 bases between. The V gene's germline CDR1 is LGHNT and CDR2 FRNRAP. The CDR3 runs to 15 residues. The DNA of the CDR3 is TGTGCTAGTGGTCCCGGCACGTCCCCGACAGATACGCAGTATTTT. This encodes CASGPGTSPTDTQYF.

This chain links TRBV19 with TRBJ2-2; 9 positions agree with TRBD2. Germline trimming cut 3 bases from V and 0 bases from J; bases unmatched to any gene: 2. This CDR3 contains 16 residues. CDR1 LNHDA and CDR2 SQIVND come from the germline V gene (reference sequence). CDR3 DNA: TGTGCCAGTAGTATGCCTAGCGGGGCGAACACCGGGGAGCTGTTTTTT. Residues: CASSMPSGANTGELFF.

The chain combines TRBV14 with TRBJ2-2; no reliable D call. There are 14 residues in the CDR3. V lost 1 base, J lost 1 base, and 4 bases lay in between. Germline V gene lookup returns CDR1 SGHDN and CDR2 FVKESK. In nucleotides, the CDR3 is TGTGCCAGCAGCCAAGTAAGGAACACCGGGGAGCTGTTTTTT. It is translated as CASSQVRNTGELFF.

This clone was recorded a few times. The chain combines TRBV18 with TRBJ2-3; TRBD1 is a possible D gene (6 bases). Germline values: CDR1 KGHSH, CDR2 LQKENI. The CDR3 is made up of 13 amino acids. Trimming took off 5 bases at V and 6 bases at J, with 12 bases between the two ends. CDR3 loop: CASSSPRGDTQYF. The CDR3 coding sequence is TGTGCCAGCTCATCCCCGAGGGGGGATACGCAGTATTTT.

This clone was seen at least ten times. V usage is TRBV10-1 and J usage is TRBJ1-2; D gene ambiguous. This CDR3 region has 13 residues. The germline V and J ends were trimmed by 3 bases and 0 bases, with 5 bases remaining between them. In germline, CDR1 is WNHNN, CDR2 SYGVQD (reference sequence). CDR3 region: CASSESSNYGYTF. The CDR3 DNA sequence: TGCGCCAGCAGTGAATCCTCTAACTATGGCTACACCTTC.